This TCR beta chain is from a study of cytomegalovirus exposure and HLA in healthy donors. General study points: The authors listed roughly 150 TCR beta chains as cytomegalovirus-associated. Some public TCRs appeared in many individuals, while most sequences were rare. Reports showed the classifier diagnosing cytomegalovirus status with high specificity and sensitivity.

Some clones are missing from TCRdb's copy, which holds only in-frame ones; the method was immunoSEQ multiplex PCR. Of tens of thousands of clones in the sample, 85% to 95% were seen once. In the case of this clone: Its antigen remains unknown.

The CDR3 is made up of 14 amino acids. Per germline, CDR1 SGHVS and CDR2 FNYEAQ. J lost 6 bases, V lost 5 bases, and 3 bases had no gene match. This chain links TRBV7-6 with TRBJ2-2; 10 positions match TRBD1. The sequence came from a woman in her late teens or twenties in good health and CMV-seronegative. Specimen: PBMCs. CDR3 region: CASSRGQGAGELFF. Written as DNA, the CDR3 is TGTGCCAGCAGCCGAGGACAGGGGGCCGGGGAGCTGTTTTTT.